What follows are 27 T cell receptor beta chains derived from one specimen sequenced in a study of shared clonotypes between healthy human individuals. Here immunoSEQ multiplex PCR was the method, and the copy in TCRdb shows in-frame clones only, minus some. The sample gives 850,000 to 1,200,000 clones, about 74% of which show up once; about 1.5% is in the top ten. The sample was memory CD4+ T cells sorted from blood. Indicated subset: CD45RA-negative fraction. Every receptor here comes from a man younger than 35 in good health.

Concerning this clone itself: The same CDR3 arises from other DNA sequences in this sample as well. The chain uses TRBV18 and TRBJ2-2; 8 bases fit TRBD1. V lost 3 bases and J lost 3; bases outside the gene matches: 3. Germline-derived CDR1 and CDR2 are KGHSH and LQKENI. The CDR3 has 15 residues. This chain's CDR3 is CASSPGQGDTGELFF. The CDR3 DNA follows: TGTGCCAGCTCACCTGGACAGGGCGACACCGGGGAGCTGTTTTTT.

CDR3 in DNA: TGTGCCAGCAGTCAGGTGGCCTCCTACGAGCAGTACTTC. It yields the protein CASSQVASYEQYF. The chain is built from TRBV6-6 and TRBJ2-7; D is unresolved. Germline CDR1 reads MNHNY; CDR2 reads SVGAGI (reference sequence). V lost 5 bases, J lost 0 bases, and 8 bases lay in between. The CDR3 covers 13 residues.

This rearrangement joins TRBV28 to TRBJ1-2; no reliable D call. V lost 1 base, J lost 6 bases, and 12 bases lay in between. Germline-derived CDR1 and CDR2 are MDHEN and SYDVKM. CDR3 length equals 14 residues. This CDR3 reads CASSLSTFDHGYTF. CDR3 bases: TGTGCCAGCAGTTTATCAACCTTCGACCATGGCTACACCTTC.

V is TRBV7-2 and J is TRBJ2-5; the match to TRBD2 covers 9 bases. V was clipped by 1 base and J by 4 bases; unmatched bases: 7. This CDR3 spans 16 amino acids. Germline V gene data show CDR1 as SGHTA and CDR2 as FQGNSA. CDR3 region: CASSLDPAGGGETQYF. The DNA of the CDR3 is TGTGCCAGCAGCTTAGATCCAGCGGGAGGCGGAGAGACCCAGTACTTC.

The chain recombines TRBV5-1 with TRBJ1-1, with unresolved D. V shed 2 bases and J shed 0 bases, with 8 bases lying between them. The length of the CDR3 is 14 residues. Germline V lookup: CDR1 SGHRS, CDR2 YFSETQ. The CDR3 is CASSFSGMNTEAFF. In DNA, the CDR3 is TGCGCCAGCAGCTTCAGCGGGATGAACACTGAAGCTTTCTTT.

The rearrangement links TRBV4-3 to TRBJ2-4; D is perhaps TRBD1 (6 bases). V lost 0 bases, J lost 5 bases, and 11 bases lay in between. The CDR3 length is 15 residues. From germline, CDR1 is LGHNA and CDR2 YSLEER. CDR3 sequence: CASSQDLGAENIQYF. Here the CDR3 DNA reads TGCGCCAGCAGCCAAGATCTGGGGGCGGAAAACATTCAGTACTTC.

The V call is TRBV7-9, the J call TRBJ2-3; 14 bases are a match to TRBD2. Germline V CDR1 and CDR2: SEHNR, FQNEAQ (reference sequence). V dropped 5 bases and J dropped 5; count of bases not matched to a gene: 6. This CDR3 has 16 residues. For the CDR3, the DNA is TGTGCCAGCAGCCTCGGGACTAGCGGGGGTAAAGATACGCAGTATTTT. Amino acid sequence: CASSLGTSGGKDTQYF.

This clone was observed a single time. The V call is TRBV4-2, the J call TRBJ2-1; no firm D call. The CDR3 has 14 residues. Looked up from germline, CDR1 is LGHNA and CDR2 is YNFKEQ. The germline V and J ends were trimmed by 1 base and 2 bases, with 6 bases remaining between them. The chain's CDR3 is CASSQGEAYNEQFF. The CDR3 DNA sequence: TGTGCCAGCAGCCAAGGTGAAGCCTACAATGAGCAGTTCTTC.

This clone was observed many times. The chain combines TRBV9 with TRBJ1-5; maybe TRBD1 (5 bases). This CDR3 has 15 residues. V gave up 4 bases and J gave up 2 bases, with 13 bases separating them. CDR1 and CDR2 from the germline V gene are SGDLS and YYNGEE. The CDR3 spells CASSLGVGGNQPQHF. The DNA of the CDR3 is TGTGCCAGCAGCTTAGGGGTCGGAGGCAATCAGCCCCAGCATTTT.

The V call is TRBV19, the J call TRBJ2-1; TRBD1 aligns across 10 bases. J lost 0 bases, V lost 6 bases, and 14 bases had no gene match. This CDR3 is built from 19 residues. Germline CDR1 LNHDA, CDR2 SQIVND (reference sequence). The CDR3 spells CASRIDGTGVPSSYNEQFF. The CDR3, as DNA: TGTGCCAGTAGGATTGACGGGACAGGGGTCCCGAGCTCCTACAATGAGCAGTTCTTC.

V and J are TRBV7-2 and TRBJ2-7, with D uncertain. Germline V gene lookup returns CDR1 SGHTA and CDR2 FQGNSA. The CDR3 runs 13 residues. Trimming stripped 5 bases from V and 0 bases from J, with 8 bases between. CDR3 nucleotide sequence: TGTGCCAGCAGCACCTCGAACTCCTACGAGCAGTACTTC. As protein: CASSTSNSYEQYF. Looking up the rest from reference TRBV7-2 and TRBJ2-7 gives the full variable domain: GAGVSQSPSNKVTEKGKDVELRCDPISGHTALYWYRQSLGQGLEFLIYFQGNSAPDKSGLPSDRFSAERTGGSVSTLTIQRTQQEDSAVYLCASSTSNSYEQYFGPGTRLTVT.

The chain carries TRBV6-1 and TRBJ1-5; D is unclear. The V gene lost 1 base and the J gene lost 11 bases, with 6 bases spanning the gap. The length of the CDR3 is 11 residues. Germline CDR1 and CDR2: MNHNS and SASEGT. CDR3 DNA: TGTGCCAGCAGTGAAGATACTTCCCAGCATTTT. Its translation: CASSEDTSQHF.

The sample holds one count of this clone. The V call is TRBV7-2, the J call TRBJ2-3; D not resolved. Trimming cost V 5 bases and J 5 bases, with 11 bases left between them. This CDR3 has 13 residues. Germline V gives CDR1 SGHTA, CDR2 FQGNSA. The CDR3 DNA reads as TGTGCCAGCAGCCCCGGTCGGTTAGATACGCAGTATTTT. It specifies CASSPGRLDTQYF.

The genes are TRBV2 and TRBJ1-1, with D uncertain. The CDR3 is 13 amino acids. Germline CDR1 is SNHLY and CDR2 is FYNNEI. Trimming took 5 bases from V and 2 from J, leaving 9 bases between them. The CDR3 is CASSNDKNTEAFF. The DNA of the CDR3 is TGTGCCAGCAGTAATGACAAAAACACTGAAGCTTTCTTT. The variable domain in full, with the rest retrieved from reference TRBV2 and TRBJ1-1, is EPEVTQTPSHQVTQMGQEVILRCVPISNHLYFYWYRQILGQKVEFLVSFYNNEISEKSEIFDDQFSVERPDGSNFTLKIRSTKLEDSAMYFCASSNDKNTEAFFGQGTRLTVV.

In this sample, this clone turned up once. The chain is built from TRBV29-1 and TRBJ2-5; TRBD2 aligns across 13 bases. V gave up 6 bases and J gave up 3 bases; unmatched junction bases: 4. This CDR3 is 14 amino acids long. Germline loops: CDR1 SQVTM, CDR2 ANQGSEA. DNA for the CDR3: TGCAGCGTCACCGGGACTAGCGGGAAAGAGACCCAGTACTTC. Its translation is CSVTGTSGKETQYF.

The CDR3 DNA is TGTGCCAGTAATAGGAGACAGGGGGGGCAGCCCCAGCATTTT. It codes for CASNRRQGGQPQHF. V and J are TRBV19 and TRBJ1-5, with TRBD1 identical over 9 bases. The CDR3 covers 14 residues. The J segment lost 7 bases and the V segment lost 7 bases, leaving 8 bases of the junction unmatched. In germline, CDR1 is LNHDA, CDR2 SQIVND (reference sequence). Using reference TRBV19 and TRBJ1-5 for the parts outside the CDR3, the full variable domain is DGGITQSPKYLFRKEGQNVTLSCEQNLNHDAMYWYRQDPGQGLRLIYYSQIVNDFQKGDIAEGYSVSREKKESFPLTVTSAQKNPTAFYLCASNRRQGGQPQHFGDGTRLSIL.

For this clone: Other nucleotide sequences in the sample specify the same CDR3. This sequence joins TRBV6-5 and TRBJ2-5, with D perhaps assigned TRBD1 or TRBD2 (5 bases each). The V end lost 6 bases, the J end lost 5 bases, and 10 bases lay between the germline ends. The CDR3 sequence is 12 residues long. From germline, CDR1 is MNHEY and CDR2 SVGAGI. The CDR3 DNA reads as TGTGCCAGCAGCGGGGCCGGGGAGACCCAGTACTTC. Protein product: CASSGAGETQYF.

The chain combines TRBV4-3 with TRBJ2-1; 9 bases line up with TRBD1. V gave up 4 bases and J gave up 9 bases; unmatched junction bases: 13. Germline CDR1 and CDR2: LGHNA and YSLEER. CDR3 length equals 16 residues. The CDR3 loop reads CASSPGPGQGYGEQFF. CDR3 sequence (DNA): TGCGCCAGCAGCCCAGGTCCGGGACAGGGCTACGGTGAGCAGTTCTTC.

The chain is built from TRBV7-2 and TRBJ1-6, with a weak D call TRBD1 (6 bases). Deletions cut 8 bases from V and 10 bases from J, with 21 bases between. CDR3 length: 15 residues. The germline gives CDR1 SGHTA, CDR2 FQGNSA. CDR3 coding DNA: TGTGCCAGCCGCCTAGGGGGGTCGGGTAACTCACCCCTCCACTTT. Protein: CASRLGGSGNSPLHF.

The chain is built from TRBV19 and TRBJ2-3, with a tentative D call TRBD1 (5 bases). The CDR3 loop spans 15 amino acids. V was pared by 7 bases and J by 6 bases, with 20 bases between. Germline CDR1 and CDR2: LNHDA and SQIVND (reference sequence). CDR3 amino acids: CASTPGRQGRDTQYF. Written as DNA, the CDR3 is TGTGCCAGTACCCCCGGCCGCCAGGGTCGGGATACGCAGTATTTT.

A remark on this clone: Distinct nucleotide sequences in the sample also encode this CDR3. The chain carries TRBV5-1 and TRBJ2-5, with a possible D match to TRBD1 (6 bases). The CDR3 is made up of 14 amino acids. Trimming pared 0 bases from V and 5 bases from J, leaving 11 bases between. Germline V gene sequence: CDR1 SGHRS, CDR2 YFSETQ. The DNA for the CDR3 is TGCGCCAGCAGCTTGGCCGGGCAGGGGGAGACCCAGTACTTC. It translates to CASSLAGQGETQYF.

The chain is built from TRBV7-3 and TRBJ2-2; D uncertain. The CDR3 runs to 13 residues. The germline gives CDR1 SGHTA, CDR2 FQGTGA. Trimming cost V 5 bases and J 3 bases, with 7 bases left between them. CDR3 residues: CASSPRDTGELFF. For the CDR3, the DNA is TGTGCCAGCAGCCCCCGGGACACCGGGGAGCTGTTTTTT.

The chain has TRBV28 and TRBJ2-1, with D hard to call. Trimming shortened V by 3 bases and J by 6 bases, and 3 bases separated the two germline ends. Per germline, CDR1 MDHEN and CDR2 SYDVKM. This CDR3 comprises 11 residues. The CDR3 protein is CASSFANEQFF. The CDR3 nucleotides read TGTGCCAGCAGTTTTGCCAATGAGCAGTTCTTC.

This clone has only one observation. V and J are TRBV9 and TRBJ1-2; D ambiguous. Germline CDR1 SGDLS, CDR2 YYNGEE. The V end lost 3 bases, the J end lost 4 bases, and 4 bases lay between the germline ends. The CDR3 is 11 residues long. CDR3 sequence (DNA): TGTGCCAGCAGCGGGGGCTATGGCTACACCTTC. Translating it yields CASSGGYGYTF.

V and J are TRBV5-1 and TRBJ2-7; tentative D call: TRBD1 (6 bases). V lost 0 bases, J lost 6 bases, and 16 bases lay in between. This CDR3 contains 15 residues. CDR1 and CDR2 (germline): SGHRS, YFSETQ. The CDR3 spells CASSLDQGTSLEQYF. CDR3 nucleotides: TGCGCCAGCAGCTTGGATCAGGGGACGTCCCTCGAGCAGTACTTC.

The chain carries TRBV4-2 and TRBJ2-3, with 8 bases matching TRBD2. V was pared by 0 bases and J by 0 bases, with 5 bases of the junction left unmatched. This CDR3 contains 17 residues. In germline, CDR1 is LGHNA, CDR2 YNFKEQ. The CDR3 spells CASSQDHQRGSTDTQYF. In DNA form, the CDR3 reads TGTGCCAGCAGCCAAGATCATCAGCGGGGGAGCACAGATACGCAGTATTTT.

The rearrangement links TRBV6-5 to TRBJ2-1; TRBD1 matches at 9 bases. Germline V gene data show CDR1 as MNHEY and CDR2 as SVGAGI. The CDR3 consists of 12 residues. The CDR3 here is CTAGTGPNEQFF. CDR3 nucleotide sequence: TGTACTGCCGGGACAGGGCCGAATGAGCAGTTCTTC.